What follows are 10 T cell receptor beta chains derived from one specimen sequenced in a study of metastatic and nonmetastatic thyroid tumors. TCRdb recomputed clones from the PCR reads via MiXCR. The sample records 25,000 to 30,000 clones, about 3.7% being singletons. Patients underwent thyroid surgery, and none had received any treatment before it. Sequencing input: blood. The receptors come from a male donor with papillary thyroid cancer or a benign thyroid nodule (not recorded which). Some clones in this sample may be carry-over from other donors' samples.

The genes are TRBV28 and TRBJ1-3, with TRBD1 matching over 9 bases. Per the germline V gene, CDR1 is MDHEN and CDR2 is SYDVKM. The CDR3 is 17 residues long. Unmatched junction bases numbered 8, after V lost 4 bases and J lost 1 base. The CDR3 region has the DNA TGTGCCAGCAGTTCGGGGACAGGGACGTGGTCTGGAAACACCATATATTTT. It encodes CASSSGTGTWSGNTIYF.

The V and J genes are TRBV2 and TRBJ2-3; the D gene is possibly TRBD2 (6 bases). The V end lost 5 bases, the J end lost 0 bases, and 15 bases lay between the germline ends. Germline V gives CDR1 SNHLY, CDR2 FYNNEI. The CDR3 covers 16 residues. The CDR3 DNA reads as TGTGCCAGCAGTTGTCTAGCGTGGGTTAGCACAGATACGCAGTATTTT. It codes for CASSCLAWVSTDTQYF.

The rearrangement joins TRBV12-3 or TRBV12-4 to TRBJ1-6, with D maybe TRBD1 (6 bases). Trimming removed 6 bases at V and 3 bases at J, with 12 bases between. The CDR3 is 15 residues long. Here the CDR3 DNA reads TGTGCCAGCAGGCGCGGACAGCTCTATAATTCACCCCTCCACTTT. Translation: CASRRGQLYNSPLHF.

In this sample, this clone turned up many times. The chain uses TRBV9 and TRBJ2-7; TRBD2 matches at 8 bases. Looked up from germline, CDR1 is SGDLS and CDR2 is YYNGEE. The CDR3 contains 15 residues. J lost 5 bases, V lost 0 bases, and 7 bases had no gene match. The DNA for the CDR3 is TGTGCCAGCAGCGTAGCGGGAGGGCCTATAGACGAGCAGTACTTC. The encoded protein is CASSVAGGPIDEQYF.

This clone was counted at least ten times. This chain connects TRBV9 to TRBJ2-1; 14 bases agree with TRBD2. V lost 2 bases and J lost 7; bases outside the gene matches: 2. Germline V lookup: CDR1 SGDLS, CDR2 YYNGEE. This CDR3 contains 15 residues. As DNA, the CDR3 is TGTGCCAGCAGCGTCGGGACTAGCGGGAGAAATGAGCAGTTCTTC. It codes for CASSVGTSGRNEQFF.

This clone is medium-sized. One end of the junction fails to match germline, which may point to a read error. J is TRBJ2-2 and V is TRBV2; D uncertain. The CDR3 has 12 residues. CDR1 is SNHLY, CDR2 FYNNEI, per germline. The CDR3: CASSEASTPELF. The CDR3 region has the DNA TGTGCCAGCAGTGAAGCGTCAACCCCGGAGCTTTTT.

There are a few counts of this clone. This chain joins TRBV12-3 or TRBV12-4 and TRBJ1-2, with 8 positions matching TRBD1. V lost 6 bases and J lost 4; bases outside the gene matches: 7. The CDR3 consists of 14 residues. The CDR3 coding sequence is TGTGCCAGCAGCAGACAGGGGAACGGCTATGGCTACACCTTC. This translates into CASSRQGNGYGYTF.

This clone is termed medium-sized. J is TRBJ2-2 and V is TRBV12-3 or TRBV12-4, with D maybe TRBD1 (6 bases). V shed 5 bases and J shed 2 bases, with 12 bases lying between them. The CDR3 extends over 15 amino acids. In DNA form, the CDR3 reads TGTGCCAGCAGTACCCGGACAGCTAACACCGGGGAGCTGTTTTTT. Translated: CASSTRTANTGELFF.

This clone came up many times. This same CDR3 is encoded by further DNA sequences in the sample. This chain uses TRBV18 with TRBJ2-5; 12 nucleotides agree with TRBD2. This CDR3 has 17 residues. Germline V gene sequence: CDR1 KGHSH, CDR2 LQKENI. The junction had 9 bases not matched to a gene; V was cut back by 3 bases and J by 4 bases. The CDR3, as DNA: TGTGCCAGCTCACCTTGGAGACTAGCGGGAGAGGGAGAGACCCAGTACTTC. Protein product: CASSPWRLAGEGETQYF.

This sequence joins TRBV7-2 and TRBJ2-1; the D gene is possibly TRBD2 (5 bases). The CDR3 extends over 14 amino acids. From germline, CDR1 is SGHTA and CDR2 FQGNSA. Deletions cut 6 bases from V and 6 bases from J, with 15 bases between. Written as DNA, the CDR3 is TGTGCCAGCAGTTACGAACCCCTAGCCAATGAGCAGTTCTTC. Translating it yields CASSYEPLANEQFF. The whole variable domain, remainder taken from reference TRBV7-2 and TRBJ2-1, is GAGVSQSPSNKVTEKGKDVELRCDPISGHTALYWYRQSLGQGLEFLIYFQGNSAPDKSGLPSDRFSAERTGGSVSTLTIQRTQQEDSAVYLCASSYEPLANEQFFGPGTRLTVL.